The source of this T cell receptor beta chain is a study of CD8+CD57+ T cells in acquired aplastic anemia. Across the whole study: Sorted CD4+ and CD8+ cells gave an average of around 3.3 ug of DNA. An average of approximately 11 million reads for CD4+ cells was obtained from healthy donors.

Both TCR beta VDJ combination and CDR3 sequence profiling were carried out. Genomic DNA was the template for this profiling. MiXCR, run by TCRdb on the reads, gives a single entry per CDR3 protein. The table records 400,000 to 450,000 distinct CDR3 sequences, 65% to 80% of them present only once. The CDR3 length is 16 residues. CDR1 and CDR2 (germline): SGHVS, FQNEAQ. V was trimmed by 5 bases and J by 0 bases, leaving 16 bases between them. The source material was sorted CD4+, CD8+, or CD8+CD57+ T cells (not recorded which) from PBMCs. The rearrangement uses TRBV7-8 and TRBJ1-1, with D perhaps TRBD1 (5 bases). The source of this sequence is a human donor in good health, serving as a control. CDR3 nucleotide sequence: TGTGCCAGCAGCAGAGGGGAAAGGGAGATGAACACTGAAGCTTTCTTT. It encodes CASSRGEREMNTEAFF.